Listed below are T cell receptor beta chains from one sample, sequenced in a study of blood T cell repertoires in COVID-19. Sequenced by immunoSEQ multiplex PCR; TCRdb stores in-frame clones only, minus some. The data contain some 260,000 clones, 70% to 90% of them singletons. Sample: PBMCs or T cells enriched from blood (not recorded which). The source of these receptors is a man aged 35 to 55 who had recovered from COVID-19. CDR3s include the opening cysteine and the closing phenylalanine or tryptophan. The D gene is left open where the match is weak. Clone size appears in some rows only: once, few, many, or a class for an expanded clone.

cdr3_length: 14; v_call: TRBV2; d_call: -; j_call: TRBJ2-7; clone_size: -; cdr3_aa: CASSDPGRAYEQYF; cdr3_nt: TGTGCCAGCAGTGACCCTGGGAGAGCCTACGAGCAGTACTTC
cdr3_length: 15; v_call: TRBV27; d_call: -; j_call: TRBJ1-2; clone_size: once; cdr3_aa: CASSLSTGGAYGYTF; cdr3_nt: TGTGCCAGCAGTTTGTCAACAGGTGGAGCCTATGGCTACACCTTC
cdr3_length: 18; v_call: TRBV4-1; d_call: -; j_call: TRBJ1-5; clone_size: once; cdr3_aa: CASSQDSIRGRGDQPQHF; cdr3_nt: TGCGCCAGCAGCCAAGATAGCATTCGAGGTAGAGGAGATCAGCCCCAGCATTTT
cdr3_length: 14; v_call: TRBV19; d_call: -; j_call: TRBJ2-2; clone_size: -; cdr3_aa: CASSISRNTGELFF; cdr3_nt: TGTGCCAGTAGTATCTCCAGGAACACCGGGGAGCTGTTTTTT
cdr3_length: 14; v_call: TRBV7-2; d_call: TRBD2; j_call: TRBJ2-7; clone_size: -; cdr3_aa: CASSFASGGYEQYF; cdr3_nt: TGTGCCAGCAGCTTCGCTAGCGGGGGGTACGAGCAGTACTTC
cdr3_length: 13; v_call: TRBV29-1; d_call: -; j_call: TRBJ2-2; clone_size: few; cdr3_aa: CSVSKGVPGELFF; cdr3_nt: TGCAGCGTTTCCAAAGGGGTTCCCGGGGAGCTGTTTTTT
cdr3_length: 13; v_call: TRBV30; d_call: TRBD1; j_call: TRBJ1-1; clone_size: -; cdr3_aa: CAWSAGGGMEAFF; cdr3_nt: TGTGCCTGGAGTGCAGGGGGTGGTATGGAAGCTTTCTTT
cdr3_length: 13; v_call: TRBV21-1; d_call: -; j_call: TRBJ1-2; clone_size: few; cdr3_aa: CASSKSAGVGYTF; cdr3_nt: TGTGCCAGCAGCAAAAGTGCCGGGGTCGGCTACACCTTC
cdr3_length: 14; v_call: TRBV27; d_call: -; j_call: TRBJ2-2; clone_size: -; cdr3_aa: CASSWDSRSGELFF; cdr3_nt: TGTGCCAGCAGTTGGGACTCCCGGAGCGGGGAGCTGTTTTTT
cdr3_length: 13; v_call: TRBV3-1/TRBV3-2; d_call: -; j_call: TRBJ1-3; clone_size: -; cdr3_aa: CASSPSPGNTIYF; cdr3_nt: TGTGCCAGCAGCCCGAGCCCTGGAAACACCATATATTTT
cdr3_length: 18; v_call: TRBV3-1/TRBV3-2; d_call: TRBD2; j_call: TRBJ2-7; clone_size: -; cdr3_aa: CASSQSLGLAGLVYEQYF; cdr3_nt: TGTGCCAGCAGCCAATCTCTCGGACTAGCGGGATTAGTTTACGAGCAGTACTTC
cdr3_length: 13; v_call: TRBV28; d_call: TRBD1; j_call: TRBJ2-7; clone_size: many; cdr3_aa: CASSLDRGYEQYF; cdr3_nt: TGTGCCAGCAGTTTAGACAGGGGGTACGAGCAGTACTTC
cdr3_length: 15; v_call: TRBV19; d_call: TRBD1; j_call: TRBJ2-2; clone_size: -; cdr3_aa: CASSSTGVNTGELFF; cdr3_nt: TGTGCCAGTAGTTCGACAGGGGTGAACACCGGGGAGCTGTTTTTT
cdr3_length: 13; v_call: TRBV3-1/TRBV3-2; d_call: -; j_call: TRBJ2-1; clone_size: -; cdr3_aa: CASSQFTGNEQFF; cdr3_nt: TGTGCCAGCAGCCAATTCACGGGGAATGAGCAGTTCTTC
cdr3_length: 17; v_call: TRBV7-9; d_call: -; j_call: TRBJ1-3; clone_size: -; cdr3_aa: CASSLIDLDSYGNTIYF; cdr3_nt: TGTGCCAGCAGCTTAATAGACCTAGATTCGTATGGAAACACCATATATTTT
cdr3_length: 15; v_call: TRBV15; d_call: -; j_call: TRBJ1-6; clone_size: -; cdr3_aa: CATSPTGATNSPLHF; cdr3_nt: TGTGCCACCAGCCCTACAGGAGCTACTAATTCACCCCTCCACTTT
cdr3_length: 14; v_call: TRBV18; d_call: -; j_call: TRBJ1-1; clone_size: -; cdr3_aa: CASSPPSVSTEAFF; cdr3_nt: TGTGCCAGCTCACCACCGTCCGTGAGCACTGAAGCTTTCTTT
cdr3_length: 13; v_call: TRBV3-1/TRBV3-2; d_call: -; j_call: TRBJ2-1; clone_size: -; cdr3_aa: CASSQVEDSEQFF; cdr3_nt: TGTGCCAGCAGCCAAGTGGAGGACAGTGAGCAGTTCTTC
cdr3_length: 15; v_call: TRBV6-9; d_call: -; j_call: TRBJ1-3; clone_size: -; cdr3_aa: CASSLGLSSGNTIYF; cdr3_nt: TGTGCCAGCAGCCTGGGGCTAAGCTCTGGAAACACCATATATTTT
cdr3_length: 16; v_call: TRBV7-8; d_call: TRBD1; j_call: TRBJ2-2; clone_size: -; cdr3_aa: CASSLPGQGIPGELFF; cdr3_nt: TGTGCCAGCAGCTTACCGGGACAGGGTATCCCCGGGGAGCTGTTTTTT
cdr3_length: 14; v_call: TRBV5-1; d_call: -; j_call: TRBJ2-1; clone_size: many; cdr3_aa: CASSLAGFYNEQFF; cdr3_nt: TGCGCCAGCAGCTTGGCGGGATTTTACAATGAGCAGTTCTTC
cdr3_length: 16; v_call: TRBV14; d_call: -; j_call: TRBJ2-5; clone_size: once; cdr3_aa: CASSLYGRGEQETQYF; cdr3_nt: TGTGCCAGCAGCCTATACGGGAGAGGGGAACAAGAGACCCAGTACTTC
cdr3_length: 14; v_call: TRBV5-4; d_call: -; j_call: TRBJ2-4; clone_size: -; cdr3_aa: CASSLGPEGNIQYF; cdr3_nt: TGTGCCAGCAGCTTGGGGCCGGAGGGAAACATTCAGTACTTC
cdr3_length: 17; v_call: TRBV5-3; d_call: TRBD1; j_call: TRBJ1-2; clone_size: -; cdr3_aa: CARSVLDRTARGYGYTF; cdr3_nt: TGTGCCAGAAGCGTGCTGGACAGGACAGCGAGGGGCTATGGCTACACCTTC
cdr3_length: 18; v_call: TRBV9; d_call: TRBD1; j_call: TRBJ2-6; clone_size: -; cdr3_aa: CASSVAGTGVSGANVLTF; cdr3_nt: TGTGCCAGCAGCGTAGCGGGGACAGGGGTCTCTGGGGCCAACGTCCTGACTTTC
cdr3_length: 15; v_call: TRBV12-5; d_call: -; j_call: TRBJ2-5; clone_size: few; cdr3_aa: CASGLGDRTFGTQYF; cdr3_nt: TGTGCTAGTGGTTTGGGTGACAGGACCTTCGGGACCCAGTACTTC
cdr3_length: 14; v_call: TRBV5-6; d_call: -; j_call: TRBJ2-3; clone_size: -; cdr3_aa: CASSLGTPGDTQYF; cdr3_nt: TGTGCCAGCAGCTTGGGAACTCCGGGGGATACGCAGTATTTT